These 6 T cell receptor beta chains share one sample of origin, sequenced in a study of shared clonotypes between healthy human individuals. TCRdb's table, derived via immunoSEQ multiplex PCR, lists solely in-frame clones and lacks some. The repertoire holds some 1,400,000 clones, with over 95% as singletons. Material for sequencing was naive CD4+ T cells sorted from blood. Subset: CD45RA+ positively selected. The receptors derive from a man aged 30 to 45 in good health.

The V gene is TRBV7-9, the J gene TRBJ2-1; D perhaps matches TRBD2 (6 bases). The CDR3 loop spans 14 amino acids. Trimming removed 8 bases at V and 8 bases at J, with 19 bases between. CDR1 is SEHNR, CDR2 FQNEAQ, per germline (reference sequence). CDR3 loop: CASPLGSRQDEQFF. CDR3 DNA sequence: TGTGCCAGCCCCCTCGGGAGTAGGCAGGATGAGCAGTTCTTC.

This clone was seen only a few times. The CDR3 region has the DNA TGTGCCAGCAGCTTAAACCTGGACTTCCCGAACACTGAAGCTTTCTTT. Amino acid sequence: CASSLNLDFPNTEAFF. The chain uses TRBV11-2 and TRBJ1-1, with unresolved D. Germline values: CDR1 SGHAT, CDR2 FQNNGV. This CDR3 contains 16 residues. The ends were cut back, 2 bases at V and 1 base at J, with 14 bases in the middle.

The V gene is TRBV7-8, the J gene TRBJ2-7, with 11 bases lining up with TRBD2. The CDR3 has 20 residues. Germline trimming cut 0 bases from V and 7 bases from J; bases unmatched to any gene: 20. CDR1 is SGHVS and CDR2 is FQNEAQ in the germline V gene. CDR3 DNA sequence: TGTGCCAGCAGCTTAGCAACTCCGTCTTCAATAGCGGGAGGGCCCAGGGAGCAGTACTTC. Translating gives CASSLATPSSIAGGPREQYF.

The chain is built from TRBV9 and TRBJ2-1; 11 bases are a match to TRBD2. In germline, CDR1 is SGDLS, CDR2 YYNGEE. With 1 base clipped from V and 2 bases from J, the junction kept 11 bases outside the gene matches. The CDR3 is 19 amino acids. The CDR3, as DNA: TGTGCCAGCAGCGTATTTGGGCTAGCGGGGGGAGGCGCCTACAATGAGCAGTTCTTC. This sequence encodes CASSVFGLAGGGAYNEQFF.

The rearrangement uses TRBV5-1 and TRBJ2-7; 7 bases fit TRBD1. V was clipped by 1 base and J by 2 bases; unmatched bases: 3. This CDR3 contains 14 residues. From germline, CDR1 is SGHRS and CDR2 YFSETQ. The DNA of the CDR3 is TGCGCCAGCAGCTTGAAAGGGGGCACCTACGAGCAGTACTTC. Residues: CASSLKGGTYEQYF.

V gene TRBV5-1 combines with J gene TRBJ2-6; D is undetermined. The V gene lost 3 bases and the J gene lost 4 bases, with 23 bases spanning the gap. From germline, CDR1 is SGHRS and CDR2 YFSETQ. The CDR3 runs 19 residues. CDR3 protein: CASSWETQGLGGGANVLTF. CDR3 DNA: TGCGCCAGCAGCTGGGAAACTCAAGGGTTGGGTGGCGGGGCCAACGTCCTGACTTTC.